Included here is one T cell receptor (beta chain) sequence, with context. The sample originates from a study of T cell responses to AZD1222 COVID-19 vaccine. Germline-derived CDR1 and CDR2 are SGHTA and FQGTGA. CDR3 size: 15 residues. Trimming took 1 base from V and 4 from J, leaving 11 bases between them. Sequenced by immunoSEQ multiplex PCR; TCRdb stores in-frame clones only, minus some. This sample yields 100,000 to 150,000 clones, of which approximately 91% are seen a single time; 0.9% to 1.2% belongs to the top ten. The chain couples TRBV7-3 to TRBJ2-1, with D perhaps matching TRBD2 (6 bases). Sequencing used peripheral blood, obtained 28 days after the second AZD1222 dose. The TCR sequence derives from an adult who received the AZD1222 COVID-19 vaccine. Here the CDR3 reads CASSLSSGFYNEQFF. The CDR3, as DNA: TGTGCCAGCAGCTTAAGTAGCGGTTTTTACAATGAGCAGTTCTTC. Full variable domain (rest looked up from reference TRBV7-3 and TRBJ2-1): GAGVSQTPSNKVTEKGKYVELRCDPISGHTALYWYRQSLGQGPEFLIYFQGTGAADDSGLPNDRFFAVRPEGSVSTLKIQRTERGDSAVYLCASSLSSGFYNEQFFGPGTRLTVL.